The 8 T cell receptor beta chains below come from one sample, sequenced in a study of T-cell memory formation after mild COVID-19. TCRdb passed the 5' RACE reads through MiXCR, listing each CDR3 protein once. The profile shows fewer than 90,000 distinct CDR3 sequences, roughly 13% of them singletons. The sequenced sample consisted of PBMCs or a T cell subset sorted from them (not recorded which). The receptors stem from a man younger than 30 who had mild COVID-19 (a few samples of this study predate the infection). Cell type and time point are not known.

This clonotype occurred a few times. The rearrangement joins TRBV29-1 to TRBJ2-5; no clear D gene. Trimming removed 4 bases at V and 5 bases at J, with 14 bases between. From germline, CDR1 is SQVTM and CDR2 ANQGSEA. This CDR3 has 13 residues. CDR3 in DNA: TGCAGCGTTGGCCCATGGCCGGCGGAGACCCAGTACTTC. This translates into CSVGPWPAETQYF.

There are a few counts of this clonotype. The chain combines TRBV10-3 with TRBJ1-5; perhaps TRBD1 as D (5 bases). Germline CDR1 ENHRY, CDR2 SYGVKD. V was clipped by 10 bases and J by 6 bases, with 16 bases between them. The CDR3 length is 13 residues. The CDR3 is CATSGGLGQPQHF. CDR3 nucleotide sequence: TGTGCCACCAGCGGGGGACTGGGTCAGCCCCAGCATTTT.

V usage is TRBV5-4 and J usage is TRBJ1-1; TRBD1 might be the D (6 bases). Germline CDR1 and CDR2: SGHNT and YYREEE (reference sequence). V gave up 1 base and J gave up 4 bases, with 11 bases separating them. The CDR3 sequence is 14 residues long. CDR3 nucleotide sequence: TGTGCCAGCAGCTTGTCGAGCAGGGGCACTGAAGCTTTCTTT. It specifies CASSLSSRGTEAFF.

This clonotype was observed a handful of times. The chain joins TRBV7-9 to TRBJ2-7; D is undetermined. This CDR3 comprises 15 residues. The germline V gene encodes CDR1 SEHNR and CDR2 FQNEAQ (reference sequence). Between the trimmed V and J ends, which lost 6 bases and 2 bases, there was a span of 17 bases. The CDR3: CASSSTKTAPYEQYV. CDR3 DNA: TGTGCCAGCAGTTCCACAAAAACGGCCCCCTACGAGCAGTACGTC.

The rearrangement uses TRBV27 and TRBJ2-7; possible D gene TRBD1, 5 bases. CDR1 is MNHEY, CDR2 SMNVEV, per germline (reference sequence). This CDR3 is built from 15 residues. The ends were cut back, 0 bases at V and 3 bases at J, with 12 bases in the middle. The chain's CDR3 is CASSLSIQGFYEQYV. CDR3 bases: TGTGCCAGCAGTTTATCGATTCAGGGTTTCTACGAGCAGTACGTC.

The chain employs TRBV12-3 or TRBV12-4 and TRBJ1-2; 8 bases fit TRBD1. The CDR3 contains 16 residues. V lost 3 bases and J lost 8; bases outside the gene matches: 14. The CDR3 reads CASSFLGQGVFGGYTF. CDR3 coding DNA: TGTGCCAGCAGTTTTTTAGGACAGGGTGTGTTCGGCGGCTACACCTTC.

The V gene is TRBV12-3 or TRBV12-4, the J gene TRBJ2-7; unclear D gene. V lost 5 bases, J lost 2 bases, and 7 bases lay in between. The CDR3 runs 12 residues. Written as DNA, the CDR3 is TGTGCCAGCAGTAACAGTCCCTACGAGCAGTACTTC. It is translated as CASSNSPYEQYF.

This clonotype came up a few times. The chain uses TRBV11-1 and TRBJ2-7; D is perhaps TRBD1 (6 bases). Deletions cut 6 bases from V and 2 bases from J, with 14 bases between. Germline lookup yields CDR1 SGHAT and CDR2 FQDESV (reference sequence). This CDR3 has 14 amino acids. In nucleotides, the CDR3 is TGTGCCAGCAGTAGACAGGCGAACACCTACGAGCAGTACGTC. It translates to CASSRQANTYEQYV.